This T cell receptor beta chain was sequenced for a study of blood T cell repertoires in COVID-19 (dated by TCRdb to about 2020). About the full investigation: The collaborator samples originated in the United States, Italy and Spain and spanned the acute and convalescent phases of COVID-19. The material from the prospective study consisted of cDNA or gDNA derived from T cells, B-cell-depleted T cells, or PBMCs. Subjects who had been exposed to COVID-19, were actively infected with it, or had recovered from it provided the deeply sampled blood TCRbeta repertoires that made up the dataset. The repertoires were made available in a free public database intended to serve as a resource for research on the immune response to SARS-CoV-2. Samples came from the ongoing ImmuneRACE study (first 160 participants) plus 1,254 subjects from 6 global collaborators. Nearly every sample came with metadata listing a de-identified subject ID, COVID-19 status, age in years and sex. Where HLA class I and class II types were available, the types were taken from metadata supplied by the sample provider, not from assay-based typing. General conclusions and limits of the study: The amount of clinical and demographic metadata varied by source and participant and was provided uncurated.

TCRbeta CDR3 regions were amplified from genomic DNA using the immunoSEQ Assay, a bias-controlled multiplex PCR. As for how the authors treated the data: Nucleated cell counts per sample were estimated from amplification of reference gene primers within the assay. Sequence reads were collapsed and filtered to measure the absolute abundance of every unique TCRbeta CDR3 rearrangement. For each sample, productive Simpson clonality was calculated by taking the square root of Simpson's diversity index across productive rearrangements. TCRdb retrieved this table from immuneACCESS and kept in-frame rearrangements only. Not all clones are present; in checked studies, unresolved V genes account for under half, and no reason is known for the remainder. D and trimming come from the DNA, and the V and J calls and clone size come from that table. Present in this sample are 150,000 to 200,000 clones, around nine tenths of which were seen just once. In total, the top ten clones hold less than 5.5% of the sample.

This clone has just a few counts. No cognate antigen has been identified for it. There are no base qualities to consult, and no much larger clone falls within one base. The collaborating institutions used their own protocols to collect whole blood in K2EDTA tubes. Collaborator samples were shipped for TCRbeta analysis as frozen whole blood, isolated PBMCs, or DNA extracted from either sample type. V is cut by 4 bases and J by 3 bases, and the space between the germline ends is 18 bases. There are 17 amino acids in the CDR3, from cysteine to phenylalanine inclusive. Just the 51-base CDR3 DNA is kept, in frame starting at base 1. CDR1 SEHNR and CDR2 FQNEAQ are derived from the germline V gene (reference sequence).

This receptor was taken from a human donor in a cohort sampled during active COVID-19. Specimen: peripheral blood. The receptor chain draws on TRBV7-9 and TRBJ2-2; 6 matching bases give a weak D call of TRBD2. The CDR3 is CASSSPESGLYTGELFF. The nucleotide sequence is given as TGTGCCAGCAGCTCCCCCGAATCGGGACTCTACACCGGGGAGCTGTTTTTT.